A selection of T cell receptor beta chains follows, all from one sample in a study. MiXCR was run by TCRdb on the RT-PCR reads, yielding one entry per CDR3 protein. Of about 680,000 distinct CDR3 sequences in the sample, approximately 15% are singletons; the top ten hold 3.6%. Sequencing used memory CD4+ T cells from blood. These receptors were collected from a female donor in good health, serving as a healthy control. Both conserved end residues are part of each CDR3. D genes are given only for firm matches. For some rows the clone size is stated as once, few or many, or as a class when expanded; others skip it.

V gene	J gene	clone size	D gene	CDR3 DNA	CDR3 protein
TRBV29-1	TRBJ1-1	few	-	TGCAGCGTTGAAGAGGGAGGTTGGACTGAAGCTTTCTTT	CSVEEGGWTEAFF
TRBV4-3	TRBJ2-3	many	TRBD2	TGCGCCAGCAGCCAAGAATCCCCGGGGGGTACTACAGATACGCAGTATTTT	CASSQESPGGTTDTQYF
TRBV18	TRBJ2-5	-	TRBD1	TGTGCCAGCCTTACAGGGGAGCAAGAGACCCAGTACTTC	CASLTGEQETQYF
TRBV4-2	TRBJ1-4	-	-	TGTGCCAGCAGCCAAAACTTGAGGGAAAAACTGTTTTTT	CASSQNLREKLFF
TRBV6-2/TRBV6-3	TRBJ2-7	few	-	TGTGCCAGCAACGACATGGACGGATGGGCTTCCTACGAGCAGTACTTC	CASNDMDGWASYEQYF
TRBV25-1	TRBJ1-1	-	-	TGTGCCAGCAGTGAACTCGGAGTGACTGAAGCTTTCTTT	CASSELGVTEAFF
TRBV12-3/TRBV12-4	TRBJ1-5	many	TRBD1	TGTGCCAGTAACCTCGCAGGGGGACAGCCCCAGCATTTT	CASNLAGGQPQHF
TRBV4-1	TRBJ1-5	-	TRBD1	TGCGCCAGCAGCCAAGATCTCTGGGGGACAGGGGGCCTTCAGCCCCAGCATTTT	CASSQDLWGTGGLQPQHF
TRBV6-5	TRBJ2-3	-	-	TGTGCCAGCAGTTACGGGGACCATGCACCTAGCACAGATACGCAGTATTTT	CASSYGDHAPSTDTQYF
TRBV20-1	TRBJ1-1	few	-	TGCAGTGCTAGGCAAGACACCTACACTGAAGCTTTCTTT	CSARQDTYTEAFF
TRBV20-1	TRBJ2-5	-	-	TGCAGTGCTAGTCAGGGCGCACAAGAGACCCAGTACTTC	CSASQGAQETQYF
TRBV6-2/TRBV6-3	TRBJ1-1	-	-	TGTGCCAGCAGTTTCCCTACGGCCCATACAAGGGGTTTGAACACTGAAGCTTTCTTT	CASSFPTAHTRGLNTEAFF
TRBV20-1	TRBJ2-5	many	-	TGCAGTGCTCGACGCTTGAGTGAGACCCAGTACTTC	CSARRLSETQYF
TRBV5-1	TRBJ2-3	-	TRBD1	TGCGCCAGCAGCGTTGGGACAGAGACAGATACGCAGTATTTT	CASSVGTETDTQYF
TRBV20-1	TRBJ2-7	few	-	TGCAGTGCTAGCCGCCTTGGGGGAAGGGACGAGCAGTACTTC	CSASRLGGRDEQYF
TRBV4-3	TRBJ1-2	few	TRBD1	TGCGCCAGCAGCCAAGATAGGTCAGGGGGGGTTGGCTACACCTTC	CASSQDRSGGVGYTF
TRBV10-3	TRBJ2-3	-	-	TGTGCCATCCGGAGCACCGCAGATACGCAGTATTTT	CAIRSTADTQYF
TRBV3-1	TRBJ1-1	few	-	TGTGCCAGCAGCCCCACCGGGACACTTGAAGCTTTCTTT	CASSPTGTLEAFF
TRBV5-1	TRBJ2-7	many	-	TGCGCCAGCAGCTTTCTTCGGCAGGGTACGGACGAGCAGTACTTC	CASSFLRQGTDEQYF
TRBV5-6	TRBJ2-2	few	TRBD2	TGTGCCAGCAGCCGGGCCCTAGCGGGAGTGTACACCGGGGAGCTGTTTTTT	CASSRALAGVYTGELFF
TRBV20-1	TRBJ2-5	few	-	TGCAGTGCTAGGTTTGTCCCGAACCAAGAGACCCAGTACTTC	CSARFVPNQETQYF
TRBV5-1	TRBJ2-1	many	-	TGCGCCAGCAGCTTGGCCGAGTCTTTTACTAACAATGAGCAGTTCTTC	CASSLAESFTNNEQFF
TRBV10-3	TRBJ2-6	once	-	TGTGCCATCAGTGAGTCTTCGACAGGATCTGGGGCCAACGTCCTGACTTTC	CAISESSTGSGANVLTF
TRBV7-7	TRBJ2-1	few	TRBD2	TGTGCCAGCAGCTCCGGACTAGTCGGCGAGCAGTTCTTC	CASSSGLVGEQFF
TRBV5-1	TRBJ2-7	-	TRBD2	TGCGCCAGCAGCCCTAGGCCGGGGGGGTCCTACGAGCAGTACTTC	CASSPRPGGSYEQYF
TRBV7-9	TRBJ2-3	few	TRBD1	TGTGCCAGCAGCTCGGGGCGACAGGGGGCTATCCCAGATACGCAGTATTTT	CASSSGRQGAIPDTQYF
TRBV6-2/TRBV6-3	TRBJ1-2	few	-	TGTGCCAGCGAGACAAATAACTATGGCTACACCTTC	CASETNNYGYTF
TRBV3-1	TRBJ2-2	-	TRBD1	TGTGCCAGCAGCCAAGTCTCCGGGACAGCAAACACCGGGGAGCTGTTTTTT	CASSQVSGTANTGELFF
TRBV10-3	TRBJ2-1	-	-	TGTGCCATCAGTGGGAGGGCGGCTGGGTACAATGAGCAGTTCTTC	CAISGRAAGYNEQFF
TRBV6-5	TRBJ2-3	-	-	TGTGCCAGCAGTTACTCGGTTACTAGCACAGATACGCAGTATTTT	CASSYSVTSTDTQYF
TRBV4-2	TRBJ2-7	many	TRBD2	TGTGCCAGCAGCCAACCCCTTAGCGGGAGCCGCGGAGAGCAGTACTTC	CASSQPLSGSRGEQYF
TRBV27	TRBJ2-2	-	-	TGTGCCAGCAGCCTCGAAACACAGGGACCTGTCACCGGGGAGCTGTTTTTT	CASSLETQGPVTGELFF
TRBV7-2	TRBJ2-1	few	-	TGTGCCAGCAGCGTCGTCTGGACAAGGGCTGGTGAGCAGTTCTTC	CASSVVWTRAGEQFF
TRBV7-2	TRBJ1-5	-	-	TGTGCCAGCAGCCCGGACAGCCTTAGCAATCAGCCCCAGCATTTT	CASSPDSLSNQPQHF
TRBV3-1	TRBJ2-1	few	TRBD2	TGTGCCAGCAGCCAAGGGTCCTTGATAACGGGACTAGCGCGGCATGAGCAGTTCTTC	CASSQGSLITGLARHEQFF
TRBV6-1	TRBJ2-3	few	TRBD1	TGTGCCAGCAGTGACTACAGGGGGGGCACAGATACGCAGTATTTT	CASSDYRGGTDTQYF
TRBV7-3	TRBJ2-5	many	-	TGTGCCAGCAGCCCCACTAGGACCGTAGAGACCCAGTACTTC	CASSPTRTVETQYF
TRBV9	TRBJ2-7	-	-	TGTGCCAGCAGCGTAGGACAGGAAAATTCATACGAGCAGTACTTC	CASSVGQENSYEQYF
TRBV9	TRBJ1-1	-	-	TGTGCCAGCAGCGGAGAGACAGGTGCGGGGGCTGAAGCCTTCTTT	CASSGETGAGAEAFF
TRBV5-4	TRBJ1-1	-	TRBD1	TGTGCCAGCAGCTGGGGGAGACAGGGACCGAACACTGAAGCTTTCTTT	CASSWGRQGPNTEAFF
TRBV6-1	TRBJ2-1	few	-	TGTGCCAGCAGGGACCGGCTGGGCAATGAGCAGTTCTTC	CASRDRLGNEQFF
TRBV7-8	TRBJ1-2	many	-	TGTGCCAGCAGCTTAGAGGTGGGGACCGGCTACACCTTC	CASSLEVGTGYTF
TRBV12-3/TRBV12-4	TRBJ1-1	-	-	TGTGCCAGCAGCTACACGAACCCTGAAGCTTTCTTT	CASSYTNPEAFF
TRBV6-5	TRBJ2-7	many	TRBD1	TGTGCCAGCAGGACAGGGACCTACGAGCAGTACTTC	CASRTGTYEQYF
TRBV20-1	TRBJ2-3	many	-	TGCAGTGCTCCCTCGGGGGCAGGGGGCACAGATACGCAGTATTTT	CSAPSGAGGTDTQYF
TRBV3-1	TRBJ1-5	-	-	TGTGCCAGCAGCCTTCCAGCACATCAGCCCCAGCATTTT	CASSLPAHQPQHF